A selection of T cell receptor beta chains follows, all from one sample in a study of blood T cell repertoires in COVID-19. Produced via immunoSEQ multiplex PCR; TCRdb's table is partial and in-frame only. Of tens of thousands of clones in the sample, approximately 79% are singletons; the top ten hold approximately 9.2%. The sequenced sample consisted of peripheral blood. Receptor source: a woman aged 50 to 65 with acute or convalescent COVID-19. CDR3s include the opening cysteine and the closing phenylalanine or tryptophan. D genes are given only for firm matches. Clone size, where shown, is once, few, many, or a class for clones that have expanded.

J | V | D | size | DNA | CDR3
TRBJ2-1 | TRBV6-2/TRBV6-3 | NA | few | TGTGCCAGCAGTTTTATCTGGGCAGCTTCAAATGAGCAGTTCTTC | CASSFIWAASNEQFF
TRBJ1-6 | TRBV19 | NA | NA | TGTGCCAGTAGTACGCCGAGGGGGAATAATTCACCCCTCCACTTT | CASSTPRGNNSPLHF
TRBJ2-6 | TRBV19 | NA | NA | TGTGCCAGTAGTACCCAATCGGGGATAGTATTTCCTGGGGCCAACGTCCTGACTTTC | CASSTQSGIVFPGANVLTF
TRBJ1-2 | TRBV28 | TRBD1 | few | TGTGCCAGCAGTACCCCGGACAGGGAGTCTAATGGCTACACCTTC | CASSTPDRESNGYTF
TRBJ2-1 | TRBV6-5 | TRBD2 | NA | TGTGCCAGCAGTTCCCTAGCGGGGGTGGGCGATGAGCAGTTCTTC | CASSSLAGVGDEQFF
TRBJ2-5 | TRBV29-1 | TRBD2 | NA | TGCAGCGTTAATAAGGGGACTAGCGGGGGGGAGACCCAGTACTTC | CSVNKGTSGGETQYF
TRBJ1-1 | TRBV5-1 | TRBD1 | once | TGCGCCAGCAGCTTCGACAGGGGGAACACTGAAGCTTTCTTT | CASSFDRGNTEAFF
TRBJ1-2 | TRBV7-9 | NA | NA | TGTGCCAGCAGGGGCGCTGACGGGGTTGGCGGCTACACCTTC | CASRGADGVGGYTF
TRBJ2-7 | TRBV4-2 | TRBD1 | NA | TGTGCCAGCAGCCATGGGGACAGGGACTCCTACGAGCAGTACTTC | CASSHGDRDSYEQYF
TRBJ1-4 | TRBV21-1 | NA | NA | TGTGCCAGCGCCCGGCCAGGGAAAAAACTGTTTTTT | CASARPGKKLFF
TRBJ2-5 | TRBV12-2 | NA | NA | TGTGCAAGTCGCTTAGAGTGGGTGTCATGGAGGGAGGGCTGCCAAGAGACCCAGTACTTC | CASRLEWVSWREGCQETQYF